The 29 T cell receptor beta chains presented below share a single source sample, sequenced in a study of blood T cell repertoires in COVID-19. Assay used: immunoSEQ multiplex PCR; TCRdb lists only in-frame clones, some missing. Here the sample spans a few hundred thousand clones, about nine tenths being singletons. Sequenced input: peripheral blood. These TCRs come from a man aged 45-65 years with active or convalescent COVID-19.

V is TRBV6-4 and J is TRBJ1-2; possibly TRBD1 for D (6 bases). The V gene's germline CDR1 is MRHNA and CDR2 SNTAGT. This CDR3 spans 15 amino acids. Between the trimmed V and J ends, which lost 2 bases and 5 bases, there was a span of 15 bases. The CDR3 is CASSDRSTGDYGYTF. The DNA of the CDR3 is TGTGCCAGCAGTGACCGATCGACAGGAGATTATGGCTACACCTTC.

V is TRBV27 and J is TRBJ1-1; D unresolved. Germline V gives CDR1 MNHEY, CDR2 SMNVEV (reference sequence). The CDR3 loop spans 15 amino acids. V was shortened by 5 bases and J by 1 base, with 14 bases between the two germline ends. The DNA for the CDR3 is TGTGCCAGCAGTCCGCCGGGGAGCTGGAACACTGAAGCTTTCTTT. Its translation: CASSPPGSWNTEAFF.

The CDR3, as DNA: TGCAGCGTTGTGGCGGAGGCTAGCACAGATACGCAGTATTTT. It encodes CSVVAEASTDTQYF. This rearrangement joins TRBV29-1 to TRBJ2-3; maybe TRBD2 (5 bases). The CDR3 is 14 amino acids. The V end lost 4 bases, the J end lost 0 bases, and 11 bases lay between the germline ends. CDR1 and CDR2 from the germline V gene are SQVTM and ANQGSEA.

The J gene is TRBJ2-3, the V gene TRBV24-1; 7 positions agree with TRBD1. Germline loops: CDR1 KGHDR, CDR2 SFDVKD. V shed 5 bases and J 6 bases; nucleotides not matched to a gene: 16. CDR3 length equals 17 residues. The CDR3 reads CATSAQPGQAPRDTQYF. In DNA, the CDR3 is TGTGCCACCAGTGCCCAACCCGGACAGGCGCCCAGGGATACGCAGTATTTT.

V gene TRBV21-1 combines with J gene TRBJ1-2; the table names TRBD1, a call not compared with the DNA. TRBV21-1 is tagged as a pseudogene. The CDR3 contains 13 residues. The CDR3 nucleotides read TGTGCCAGCAGCAAAAAGGGGGTCTATGGCTACACCTTC. As protein: CASSKKGVYGYTF.

V is TRBV2 and J is TRBJ1-2; TRBD1 matches 8 bases. Looked up from germline, CDR1 is SNHLY and CDR2 is FYNNEI. CDR3 size: 14 residues. V was clipped by 3 bases and J by 5 bases; unmatched bases: 5. The CDR3 here is CASSEGTGIYGYTF. The CDR3 DNA sequence: TGTGCCAGCAGTGAGGGGACAGGCATTTATGGCTACACCTTC.

The chain recombines TRBV5-1 with TRBJ2-3; 8 nucleotides match TRBD2. Germline V CDR1 and CDR2: SGHRS, YFSETQ. With V trimmed by 0 bases and J by 1 base, 7 bases remained unmatched. CDR3 length: 17 residues. Here the CDR3 reads CASSLVGSGAGTDTQYF. CDR3 DNA: TGCGCCAGCAGCTTGGTTGGTAGCGGGGCGGGCACAGATACGCAGTATTTT.

This clone was picked up one time. This chain connects TRBV6-5 to TRBJ1-2, with a possible D match to TRBD1 (6 bases). Germline lookup yields CDR1 MNHEY and CDR2 SVGAGI. V was pared by 0 bases and J by 8 bases, with 10 bases between. This CDR3 comprises 13 residues. The CDR3 reads CASSYSEGVGYTF. The CDR3 DNA follows: TGTGCCAGCAGTTACTCAGAGGGGGTGGGCTACACCTTC.

Note on this clone: Distinct nucleotide sequences in the sample also encode this CDR3. The chain joins TRBV7-9 to TRBJ1-5, with TRBD1 matching over 8 bases. From germline, CDR1 is SEHNR and CDR2 FQNEAQ (reference sequence). This CDR3 is built from 13 residues. V shed 5 bases, J shed 7 bases, and the junction held 4 bases outside the gene matches. CDR3 amino acids: CASSPTGDQPQHF. The CDR3 DNA reads as TGTGCCAGCAGCCCGACAGGGGACCAGCCCCAGCATTTT.

CDR3: CSDLWTRIPYGYTF. As DNA, the CDR3 is TGCAGCGACCTTTGGACACGCATTCCCTATGGCTACACCTTC. The chain carries TRBV29-1 and TRBJ1-2, with a possible D match to TRBD1 (5 bases). The germline V gene has CDR1 SQVTM and CDR2 ANQGSEA. The CDR3 extends over 14 amino acids. V lost 7 bases and J 4 bases, leaving 19 bases between the germline ends.

The chain couples TRBV21-1 to TRBJ2-1; TRBD1 was called by the table and not checked on the DNA. TRBV21-1 is marked as a pseudogene. The CDR3 is made up of 15 amino acids. This CDR3 is CASSNRDKAYNEQFF. The DNA of the CDR3 is TGTGCCAGCAGCAACCGGGACAAGGCCTACAATGAGCAGTTCTTC.

The chain carries TRBV30 and TRBJ1-2, with 9 bases fitting TRBD1. The CDR3 has 13 residues. The V gene's germline CDR1 is GTSNPN and CDR2 SVGIG (reference sequence). Germline trimming cut 5 bases from V and 7 bases from J; bases unmatched to any gene: 8. The CDR3 is CAWSQGAFGGYTF. As DNA, the CDR3 is TGTGCCTGGTCACAGGGGGCGTTTGGTGGCTACACCTTC.

The chain combines TRBV19 with TRBJ2-5; possibly TRBD2 for D (6 bases). Trimming removed 6 bases at V and 1 base at J, with 9 bases between. This CDR3 is 13 amino acids long. Germline V gene lookup returns CDR1 LNHDA and CDR2 SQIVND (reference sequence). CDR3 nucleotide sequence: TGTGCCAGTAGATTCGGGGGCCAAGAGACCCAGTACTTC. Translated: CASRFGGQETQYF. The full variable domain, its missing parts supplied by reference TRBV19 and TRBJ2-5, is DGGITQSPKYLFRKEGQNVTLSCEQNLNHDAMYWYRQDPGQGLRLIYYSQIVNDFQKGDIAEGYSVSREKKESFPLTVTSAQKNPTAFYLCASRFGGQETQYFGPGTRLLVL.

In its sample, this clone was seen many times. V is TRBV3-1 (or the pseudogene TRBV3-2) and J is TRBJ1-2; D perhaps matches TRBD1 (6 bases). V was clipped by 4 bases and J by 7 bases, with 16 bases between them. This CDR3 has 14 residues. Per germline, CDR1 LGHDT and CDR2 YNNKEL (reference sequence). The chain's CDR3 is CASSPQPGARGYTF. DNA of the CDR3: TGTGCCAGCAGCCCCCAGCCAGGGGCGCGTGGCTACACCTTC.

V is TRBV28 and J is TRBJ1-5; D ambiguous. The V and J ends lost 5 bases and 5 bases respectively, with 16 bases between them. The CDR3 has 15 residues. Per germline, CDR1 MDHEN and CDR2 SYDVKM. CDR3 residues: CASSPPRERYQPQHF. The CDR3 DNA is TGTGCCAGCAGTCCCCCCCGGGAGAGGTATCAGCCCCAGCATTTT.

The rearrangement joins TRBV3-1 (or the pseudogene TRBV3-2) to TRBJ1-1, with 9 bases matching TRBD1. From germline, CDR1 is LGHDT and CDR2 YNNKEL (reference sequence). Trimming removed 4 bases from V and 4 bases from J; junction bases left unmatched: 7. The CDR3 loop spans 15 amino acids. CDR3 protein: CASSRPGQGSTEAFF. The CDR3 DNA is TGTGCCAGCAGCCGCCCGGGACAGGGAAGCACTGAAGCTTTCTTT.

The chain links TRBV7-9 to TRBJ2-7, with TRBD2 matching over 12 bases. Germline V CDR1 and CDR2: SEHNR, FQNEAQ (reference sequence). With V trimmed by 1 base and J by 7 bases, 11 bases remained unmatched. The CDR3 extends over 17 amino acids. The CDR3 loop reads CASSLGLASGRAGEQYF. The CDR3 bases are TGTGCCAGCAGCTTAGGGTTGGCTAGCGGGAGGGCCGGGGAGCAGTACTTC.

The V call is TRBV27, the J call TRBJ2-7; 8 bases agree with TRBD1. CDR3 size: 15 residues. Trimming removed 5 bases from V and 3 bases from J; junction bases left unmatched: 9. Germline CDR1 and CDR2: MNHEY and SMNVEV (reference sequence). Here the CDR3 DNA reads TGTGCCAGCAGTGGGGGGCCGGGACAGGACTACGAGCAGTACTTC. Its protein is CASSGGPGQDYEQYF.

The chain recombines TRBV4-3 with TRBJ2-3; D call uncertain. Per germline, CDR1 LGHNA and CDR2 YSLEER. Trimming cost V 4 bases and J 7 bases, with 12 bases left between them. This CDR3 comprises 13 residues. The CDR3 loop reads CASSRETDNTQYF. Here the CDR3 DNA reads TGCGCCAGCAGCCGAGAAACAGATAATACGCAGTATTTT.

The chain couples TRBV2 to TRBJ2-2; D possibly corresponds to TRBD1 (5 bases). Deletions cut 6 bases from V and 7 bases from J, with 9 bases between. The CDR3 extends over 12 amino acids. Germline V lookup: CDR1 SNHLY, CDR2 FYNNEI. The CDR3, as DNA: TGTGCCAGCAGGGGGCTTGTCGGGGAGCTGTTTTTT. Translating it yields CASRGLVGELFF.

The CDR3 DNA reads TGTGCCAGCAGCTCACAGAGCTCTGGAAACACCATATATTTT. Protein product: CASSSQSSGNTIYF. The chain recombines TRBV5-4 with TRBJ1-3; no reliable D call. The germline V gene encodes CDR1 SGHNT and CDR2 YYREEE (reference sequence). Trimming took off 3 bases at V and 0 bases at J, with 7 bases between the two ends. The length of the CDR3 is 14 residues.

Of note for this clone: One junction end disagrees with the germline gene, perhaps due to a read error. The V and J genes are TRBV18 and TRBJ1-4; D is possibly TRBD1 (6 bases). Germline values: CDR1 KGHSH, CDR2 LQKENI. There are 13 residues in the CDR3. The CDR3 bases are TGTGCCAGCTCACCCACAATGGGGGCCTTTCTGGTTTTT. This sequence encodes CASSPTMGAFLVF.

This clone was detected once. The chain employs TRBV30 and TRBJ1-2, with D hard to call. V gave up 2 bases and J gave up 2 bases, with 6 bases separating them. This CDR3 has 12 residues. Germline loops: CDR1 GTSNPN, CDR2 SVGIG (reference sequence). The CDR3 region is CAWSSNNYGYTF. In DNA form, the CDR3 reads TGTGCCTGGAGTTCTAACAACTATGGCTACACCTTC. Together with reference TRBV30 and TRBJ1-2, the CDR3 gives the full variable domain: SQTIHQWPATLVQPVGSPLSLECTVEGTSNPNLYWYRQAAGRGLQLLFYSVGIGQISSEVPQNLSASRPQDRQFILSSKKLLLSDSGFYLCAWSSNNYGYTFGSGTRLTVV.

V usage is TRBV9 and J usage is TRBJ1-5; 7 nucleotides align to TRBD1. The CDR3 covers 15 residues. Germline loops: CDR1 SGDLS, CDR2 YYNGEE. Trimming removed 2 bases from V and 2 bases from J; junction bases left unmatched: 4. Here the CDR3 reads CASSVDDRGNQPQHF. The CDR3, as DNA: TGTGCCAGCAGCGTCGACGACAGGGGCAATCAGCCCCAGCATTTT.

The rearrangement uses TRBV15 and TRBJ2-1; D perhaps matches TRBD2 (5 bases). Germline CDR1 reads LNHNV; CDR2 reads YYDKDF (reference sequence). The V gene lost 3 bases and the J gene lost 7 bases, with 16 bases spanning the gap. The CDR3 is made up of 15 amino acids. In nucleotides, the CDR3 is TGTGCCACCAGCAGGGGTCCCGGGATGGGGAATGAGCAGTTCTTC. Translated: CATSRGPGMGNEQFF.

The chain uses TRBV6-5 and TRBJ2-2; perhaps TRBD1 as D (6 bases). Trimming cost V 6 bases and J 2 bases, with 13 bases left between them. From germline, CDR1 is MNHEY and CDR2 SVGAGI. The CDR3 runs to 15 residues. CDR3 in DNA: TGTGCCAGCAGGCCTGGGACAATCAACACCGGGGAGCTGTTTTTT. It translates to CASRPGTINTGELFF.

The chain carries TRBV28 and TRBJ1-5; TRBD1 aligns across 9 bases. J lost 3 bases, V lost 6 bases, and 6 bases had no gene match. This CDR3 is 15 amino acids long. Germline V CDR1 and CDR2: MDHEN, SYDVKM. The CDR3 spells CASSLTGGLNQPQHF. The CDR3 nucleotides are TGTGCCAGCAGCTTGACAGGGGGTCTCAATCAGCCCCAGCATTTT.

The chain couples TRBV29-1 to TRBJ2-2; the D is unclear. CDR3 length equals 13 residues. Germline V lookup: CDR1 SQVTM, CDR2 ANQGSEA. The germline V and J ends were trimmed by 6 bases and 7 bases, with 15 bases remaining between them. CDR3 protein: CSVAERVDGELFF. In DNA form, the CDR3 reads TGCAGCGTAGCCGAACGGGTTGACGGGGAGCTGTTTTTT.

The chain is built from TRBV11-3 and TRBJ1-1; no clear D gene. Trimming removed 4 bases at V and 5 bases at J, with 14 bases between. CDR1 is SGHNT, CDR2 YENEEA, per germline. The CDR3 loop spans 14 amino acids. CDR3 region: CASSSGRADTEAFF. The CDR3 DNA is TGTGCCAGCAGCTCCGGGCGGGCTGATACTGAAGCTTTCTTT.